Listed below are T cell receptor beta chains from one sample, sequenced in a study of blood T cell repertoires in COVID-19. Only in-frame clones appear in the TCRdb table, and some are missing; sequencing was by immunoSEQ multiplex PCR. Among approximately 220,000 clones listed, 90% were seen once. Sample: PBMCs or T cells enriched from blood (not recorded which). These receptors were collected from a man aged 30 to 39 who had been exposed to COVID-19. CDR3s include the opening cysteine and the closing phenylalanine or tryptophan.

v_call	cdr3_aa
TRBV6-5	CASSSRGLKWETQYF
TRBV5-5	CASSSHPGGVVGYEGYTF
TRBV19	CASSIGPADEQYF
TRBV10-1	CASSESGLAGNTDTQYF
TRBV6-5	CASSPWDRGGTEAFF
TRBV5-6	CASSLATPNTEAFF
TRBV7-2	CASSSKQGALNQPQHF
TRBV6-2/TRBV6-3	CASSDRRGLYGYTF
TRBV7-9	CASSPVFAGELFF
TRBV19	CASSRLWGESGNTIYF
TRBV10-2	CASSAGAPSYNEQFF
TRBV7-2	CASRRTGGETQYF
TRBV10-3	CAISESSLTEAFF
TRBV21-1	CASSNPSGTDTQYF
TRBV7-9	CASSPLVADNYNEQFF
TRBV4-3	CASSPAIARTETLGQPQHF
TRBV5-1	CASKREETQYF
TRBV6-5	CASSFTGSNQPQHF
TRBV19	CASKDTGRSYEQYF
TRBV7-9	CASSFGSYEQYF
TRBV7-3	CASSWDRDNTEAFF
TRBV9	CASSVSDGEQYF
TRBV19	CASSRQTGSKGSPLHF
TRBV27	CASSLHSGNTIYF
TRBV19	CASSIVRQGGQPQHF
TRBV5-6	CASEEVRGEQFF
TRBV7-9	CASSLQGQGDDSNQPQHF
TRBV5-6	CASSLRTDRLDGYTF
TRBV6-6	CAAWGGRIDGYTF
TRBV9	CASSLTSGGASYEQFF
TRBV5-5	CASSRVDRPAYEQYF
TRBV5-1	CASSFTQGQGTDTQYF
TRBV3-1/TRBV3-2	CASSRREAGGNPTYEQYF
TRBV3-1/TRBV3-2	CASSALAGGLAGANVLTF
TRBV4-3	CASSLGQPNTEAFF
TRBV20-1	CSALAIGRSYF
TRBV18	CASSPQRGELNNEQFF
TRBV7-2	CASSDLSGANQPQHF
TRBV7-6	CASSSGGEQFF
TRBV5-6	CASSLMEDFYNSPLHF
TRBV24-1	CANPAAPGTGELFF
TRBV3-1/TRBV3-2	CASSQTGQLNYGYTF
TRBV7-7	CASSPGGGWGATEAFF
TRBV4-1	CASSRIEQGTDTQYF
TRBV2	CASSVAGNQPQHF
TRBV5-6	CASSHRQGDGYTF
TRBV19	CASSIGGLAGTDTQYF
TRBV7-2	CASSLWSIPNEQFF
TRBV20-1	CSARDGGVLTF
TRBV27	CASSSALRDTGELFF
TRBV12-3/TRBV12-4	CASSLKGDKAFF
TRBV5-1	CASSLAGGIDGYTF
TRBV7-2	CASRASNNEQFF
TRBV5-1	CASSLSQGPRGANVLTF